This T cell receptor (beta chain) appears in the sequencing data of a study of T-cell reconstitution after alpha-beta-depleted transplantation in children. Study results and caveats: Roughly two months post-transplant, alpha-beta T cells reportedly originated from several hundred graft clones that had expanded. T-cell numbers and diversity, one year after transplant, stemmed largely from T cells that were newly produced.

This clonotype was picked up many times. No antigen is known for it. With V trimmed by 3 bases and J by 8 bases, 8 bases remained unmatched. The V gene's germline CDR1 is SGDLS and CDR2 YYNGEE. The CDR3 is 16 amino acids. As it was prepared, the TCRbeta library received unique molecular identifiers. TCRdb itself ran the PCR reads through MiXCR, one entry per CDR3 protein. The sample has about 830,000 distinct CDR3 sequences, roughly 15% seen once; the top ten hold around 5%. Sequenced here: PBMCs, mostly from graft donor cells, sampled 360 days after TCRalphabeta/CD19-depleted stem cell transplant. This rearrangement joins TRBV9 to TRBJ2-3; 14 positions match TRBD2. This TCR was sampled from a male patient under 18 who had a stem cell transplant for acute lymphoblastic leukemia, so the T cells may come from the graft donor. CDR3 residues: CASSAGLAGVVGTQYF. CDR3 sequence (DNA): TGTGCCAGCAGCGCGGGACTAGCGGGAGTGGTGGGTACGCAGTATTTT.